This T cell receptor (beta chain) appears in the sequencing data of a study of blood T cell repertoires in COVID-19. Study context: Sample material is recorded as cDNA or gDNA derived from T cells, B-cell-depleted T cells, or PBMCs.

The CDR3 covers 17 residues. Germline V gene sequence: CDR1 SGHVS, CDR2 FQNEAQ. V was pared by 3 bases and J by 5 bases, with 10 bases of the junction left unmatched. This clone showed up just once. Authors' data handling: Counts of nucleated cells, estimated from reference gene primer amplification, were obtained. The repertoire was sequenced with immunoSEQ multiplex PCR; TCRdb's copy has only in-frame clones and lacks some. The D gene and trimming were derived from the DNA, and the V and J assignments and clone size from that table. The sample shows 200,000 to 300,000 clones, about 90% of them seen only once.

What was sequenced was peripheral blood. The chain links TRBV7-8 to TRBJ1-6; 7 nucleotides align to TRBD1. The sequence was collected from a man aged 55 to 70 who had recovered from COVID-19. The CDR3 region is CASSFRLMTGNNSPLHF. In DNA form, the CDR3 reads TGTGCCAGCAGCTTCCGACTCATGACAGGGAATAATTCACCCCTCCACTTT.